This T cell receptor (beta chain) came from a study of spatial heterogeneity in lung cancer. Time point indicated: sample taken at primary tumor resection. Sequencing of whole RNA from tumor, nontumor lung or frozen PBMC involved no sorting. In germline, CDR1 is SGHRS, CDR2 YFSETQ. The CDR3 sequence is 13 residues long. With regard to this clonotype: An end of the junction does not agree with germline; a read error may underlie this.

In TCRdb, the 5' RACE reads were re-called with MiXCR into one record per CDR3 protein. The table lists tens of thousands of distinct CDR3 sequences, approximately 8.9% of them singletons. The sequenced sample was PBMCs, obtained at surgery. The sequence was collected from a male donor with early-stage non-small cell lung cancer. The chain employs TRBV5-1 and TRBJ2-1, with D possibly TRBD1 on 6 matching bases. The CDR3 nucleotides read TGCGCCAGCAGCCGGGACAACTACAATGAGCTGTTCTTC. The encoded protein is CASSRDNYNELFF.